These 10 T cell receptor beta chains were sequenced from one sample in a study of T cells after yellow fever vaccination. One entry per CDR3 protein, called by TCRdb with MiXCR from the 5' RACE reads. The repertoire includes 250,000 to 300,000 distinct CDR3 sequences, over 10% of them detected once, and about 0.51% sits in the top ten. Sequenced material: CD4+ T cells sorted from PBMCs, taken 45 days after the yellow fever booster vaccination. Receptors originate from a man aged 30-40 years who received the YFV17D yellow fever vaccine.

This clonotype was recorded a few times. The chain has TRBV16 and TRBJ1-2, with D perhaps matching TRBD1 (6 bases). Per germline, CDR1 KGHSY and CDR2 FQNENV. The CDR3 has 16 amino acids. V was trimmed by 4 bases and J by 1 base, leaving 16 bases between them. The CDR3 DNA reads TGTGCCAGCAGCCCATTAGCTCGGACAGATAACTATGGCTACACCTTC. Translating gives CASSPLARTDNYGYTF.

This clonotype has just a few counts. The V and J genes are TRBV7-2 and TRBJ1-1; TRBD1 matches 7 bases. V lost 8 bases to trimming and J lost 6 bases; unmatched junction nucleotides: 12. The CDR3 has 14 amino acids. Germline V gene sequence: CDR1 SGHTA, CDR2 FQGNSA. The CDR3 here is CASLNRGGWSEAFF. CDR3 sequence (DNA): TGTGCCAGCTTAAACAGGGGAGGGTGGTCTGAAGCTTTCTTT.

The chain has TRBV19 and TRBJ1-4; D unclear. Germline V CDR1 and CDR2: LNHDA, SQIVND (reference sequence). Trimming took off 5 bases at V and 10 bases at J, with 14 bases between the two ends. This CDR3 has 13 residues. In DNA form, the CDR3 reads TGTGCCAGTAGTCTTCCGGGAATCGGAAAACTGTTTTTT. Translated: CASSLPGIGKLFF. Combining the CDR3 with reference TRBV19 and TRBJ1-4 gives the whole variable domain DGGITQSPKYLFRKEGQNVTLSCEQNLNHDAMYWYRQDPGQGLRLIYYSQIVNDFQKGDIAEGYSVSREKKESFPLTVTSAQKNPTAFYLCASSLPGIGKLFFGSGTQLSVL.

V and J are TRBV5-1 and TRBJ2-5, with D hard to call. The V gene's germline CDR1 is SGHRS and CDR2 YFSETQ. This CDR3 contains 13 residues. The ends were cut back, 5 bases at V and 2 bases at J, with 10 bases in the middle. CDR3 in amino acids: CASSSQTQETQYF. The CDR3, as DNA: TGCGCCAGCAGTTCACAGACTCAAGAGACCCAGTACTTC.

This clonotype was seen more than once but under ten times. V usage is TRBV12-3 or TRBV12-4 and J usage is TRBJ1-1; D possibly corresponds to TRBD1 (6 bases). Trimming pared 5 bases from V and 5 bases from J, leaving 18 bases between. The CDR3 spans 15 residues. This chain's CDR3 is CASSPQTGRGTEAFF. CDR3 nucleotides: TGTGCCAGCAGTCCTCAAACAGGGAGGGGGACTGAAGCTTTCTTT.

The chain has TRBV10-2 and TRBJ2-1, with no clear D. This CDR3 comprises 14 residues. Trimming removed 4 bases from V and 3 bases from J, with 10 bases in between. CDR1 is WSHSY, CDR2 SAAADI, per germline. The CDR3: CASSVLAIYNEQFF. The CDR3 region has the DNA TGCGCCAGCAGTGTTCTTGCGATCTACAATGAGCAGTTCTTC.

This chain links TRBV12-3 or TRBV12-4 with TRBJ2-5; 7 bases map to TRBD1. V lost 3 bases and J lost 2; bases outside the gene matches: 3. The length of the CDR3 is 14 residues. The CDR3 spells CASSFRDRQETQYF. CDR3 nucleotide sequence: TGTGCCAGCAGTTTCCGGGACAGACAAGAGACCCAGTACTTC.

This clonotype was detected a few times. The chain has TRBV7-6 and TRBJ2-7; no firm D call. CDR1 and CDR2 from the germline V gene are SGHVS and FNYEAQ. CDR3 size: 13 residues. Trimming removed 0 bases at V and 6 bases at J, with 9 bases between. The DNA of the CDR3 is TGTGCCAGCAGCTTAGCTTATACACGCGAGCAGTACTTC. Translating it yields CASSLAYTREQYF.

V and J are TRBV5-1 and TRBJ2-5, with D tentatively TRBD2 (5 bases). Looked up from germline, CDR1 is SGHRS and CDR2 is YFSETQ. The length of the CDR3 is 14 residues. V was clipped by 0 bases and J by 5 bases, with 11 bases between them. The CDR3 DNA is TGCGCCAGCAGCTTGGCTAGCTGGGAGGAGACCCAGTACTTC. Translation gives CASSLASWEETQYF.

This clonotype was recorded a few times. The CDR3 reads CASDPGLVYNEQFF. CDR3 in DNA: TGTGCCAGCGACCCGGGACTTGTCTACAATGAGCAGTTCTTC. The V call is TRBV6-1, the J call TRBJ2-1, with D perhaps matching TRBD2 (6 bases). Germline-derived CDR1 and CDR2 are MNHNS and SASEGT. V shed 8 bases and J shed 3 bases, with 14 bases lying between them. The CDR3 length is 14 residues.